A single sample is the source of the 2 T cell receptor beta chains below, sequenced in a study of shared clonotypes between healthy human individuals. The naive CD8 subset, CD45RO-negative cells positively selected for CCR7, excluded terminally differentiated effector memory CD45RA+ cells. Profiled with immunoSEQ multiplex PCR; TCRdb holds only in-frame clones, not every one. This sample has around 600,000 clones, with roughly 98% found just once. Sequencing was performed on naive CD8+ T cells sorted from blood. These receptors were obtained from a man in his thirties or forties in good health.

This chain's CDR3 is CAISESLDEQFF. CDR3 sequence (DNA): TGTGCCATCAGTGAGTCGTTGGATGAGCAGTTCTTC. The chain couples TRBV10-3 to TRBJ2-1; D is unresolved. V lost 0 bases and J lost 8, with 5 bases in between. CDR3 size: 12 residues. Per germline, CDR1 ENHRY and CDR2 SYGVKD.

This clone is a singleton in its sample. The chain combines TRBV7-8 with TRBJ1-1, with D maybe TRBD1 (5 bases). This CDR3 comprises 13 residues. Trimming removed 6 bases from V and 4 bases from J, with 12 bases in between. Germline CDR1 reads SGHVS; CDR2 reads FQNEAQ. The CDR3 DNA is TGTGCCAGCAGAGGACAAGGGCGCACTGAAGCTTTCTTT. Translated, it gives CASRGQGRTEAFF.